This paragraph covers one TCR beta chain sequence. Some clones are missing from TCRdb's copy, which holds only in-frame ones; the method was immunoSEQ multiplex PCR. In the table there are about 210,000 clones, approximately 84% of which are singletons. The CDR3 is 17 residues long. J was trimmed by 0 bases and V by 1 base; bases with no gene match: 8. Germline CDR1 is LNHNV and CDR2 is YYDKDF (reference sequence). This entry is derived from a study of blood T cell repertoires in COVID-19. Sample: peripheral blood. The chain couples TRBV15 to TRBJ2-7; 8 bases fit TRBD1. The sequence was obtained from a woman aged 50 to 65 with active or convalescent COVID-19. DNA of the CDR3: TGTGCCACCAGCAGAGGATCAGGACAGGGTCGCTCCTACGAGCAGTACTTC. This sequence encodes CATSRGSGQGRSYEQYF.